A selection of T cell receptor beta chains follows, all from one sample in a study of blood T cell repertoires in COVID-19. Repertoires were generated with immunoSEQ multiplex PCR, while TCRdb's copy carries only in-frame clones and drops some. The profile shows hundreds of thousands of clones, 80% to 90% of them singletons. Specimen: peripheral blood. Receptor source: a woman aged 18-29 years with acute or convalescent COVID-19. Both conserved end residues are part of each CDR3. Fields, in order: clone size, J gene, V gene, D gene, CDR3 DNA, CDR3 protein. The D gene is left open where the match is weak. Only some rows state a clone size, as once, few, many or a class for expanded clones.

- TRBJ2-1 TRBV20-1 TRBD1 TGCAGTGCGGACAGGGTGCATGAGCAGTTCTTC CSADRVHEQFF
- TRBJ1-4 TRBV7-2 - TGTGCCAGCAGCTTCGAAGGGGCGGGGAAACTGTTTTTT CASSFEGAGKLFF
- TRBJ2-3 TRBV27 TRBD1 TGTGCCAGCCGATATATGATGGACAGGGGAGATACGCAGTATTTT CASRYMMDRGDTQYF
- TRBJ1-5 TRBV11-1 - TGTGCCAGCAGCGTCCGAGCTAGTCAGCCCCAGCATTTT CASSVRASQPQHF
- TRBJ1-4 TRBV21-1 - TGTGCCAGCAGCAGTAGACAAAATAATGAAAAACTGTTTTTT CASSSRQNNEKLFF
once TRBJ1-1 TRBV6-5 - TGTGCCAGCAGAACCTCGGGGGTGAGGGCTTTCTTT CASRTSGVRAFF
- TRBJ1-6 TRBV9 - TGTGCCAGCAGCGTAAAAGGACAGAATTCACCCCTCCACTTT CASSVKGQNSPLHF
- TRBJ1-3 TRBV6-5 TRBD1 TGTGCCAGCAGCCCCAGGGGGGTAAACACCATATATTTT CASSPRGVNTIYF
- TRBJ2-1 TRBV4-1 TRBD1 TGCGCCAGCAGCCACGCCGGGACAGGGGCCCCAAGCCAACGGTTCTTC CASSHAGTGAPSQRFF
- TRBJ1-5 TRBV23-1 - TGCGCCAGCAGTCAGGGTACCCAGGGGTATAGCAATCAGCCCCAGCATTTT CASSQGTQGYSNQPQHF
- TRBJ1-2 TRBV13 TRBD1 TGTGCCAGCAGCTGGGACAGCCTGTATGGCTACACCTTC CASSWDSLYGYTF
- TRBJ1-1 TRBV19 - TGTGCCAGTATGGCAGAAATGAACACTGAAGCTTTCTTT CASMAEMNTEAFF
few TRBJ1-1 TRBV29-1 TRBD1 TGCAGCGTTGAAGTAGGACAGGGTTGGAACACTGAAGCTTTCTTT CSVEVGQGWNTEAFF
- TRBJ1-2 TRBV20-1 - TGCAGTGCTAGGACAGCTTATGGCTACACCTTC CSARTAYGYTF
- TRBJ1-2 TRBV2 - TGTGCCAGCGAGAAAATGGGGAGGGAGGGAGGCTATGGCTACACCTTC CASEKMGREGGYGYTF
- TRBJ1-5 TRBV4-1 - TGCGCCAGCAGCCAAGATGAGGGGACTTGGGCCCAGCATTTT CASSQDEGTWAQHF
- TRBJ1-4 TRBV3-1/TRBV3-2 TRBD1 TGTGCCAGCAGTCCCATGACAGGGCGGAAAACTAATGAAAAACTGTTTTTT CASSPMTGRKTNEKLFF
once TRBJ2-5 TRBV20-1 TRBD2 TGCAGTGCTAGTTGGAGGCGGGGGGCCCAAGAGACCCAGTACTTC CSASWRRGAQETQYF
- TRBJ2-7 TRBV7-9 - TGTGCCAGCAGTAGACAGGTCCCGGGCTACGAGCAGTACTTC CASSRQVPGYEQYF
- TRBJ1-6 TRBV6-5 - TGTGCCAGCAGTTTATTAACAGGGCTTAATTCACCCCTCCACTTT CASSLLTGLNSPLHF
- TRBJ2-1 TRBV5-6 TRBD1 TGTGCCAGCAGCTTGGAGGGACAGGGGAGGGCTGAGCAGTTCTTC CASSLEGQGRAEQFF
- TRBJ1-5 TRBV4-1 - TGCGCCAGCAGCCTTGCAGGGGGCAATCAGCCCCAGCATTTT CASSLAGGNQPQHF
- TRBJ2-7 TRBV10-3 - TGTGCCATCAGGTCAGCCCAGGGTGGTTCCTATGACGAGCAGTACTTC CAIRSAQGGSYDEQYF
- TRBJ1-2 TRBV3-1/TRBV3-2 - TGTGCCAGCAGCCGGGAGTTCGGGGGCTACACCTTC CASSREFGGYTF
- TRBJ1-2 TRBV6-2/TRBV6-3 - TGTGCCAGCAGTTACCGGGACAATTATAACTATGGCTACACCTTC CASSYRDNYNYGYTF
- TRBJ2-2 TRBV7-6 - TGTGCCAGCAGCTTAGATCCCGGTTACACCGGGGAGCTGTTTTTT CASSLDPGYTGELFF
- TRBJ2-7 TRBV29-1 - TGCAGCGTCCGGACAGCTTCCTACGAGCAGTACTTC CSVRTASYEQYF